This is a list of T cell receptor beta chains from one sample in a study of PD-1 blockade in mismatch repair-deficient tumors. Produced via immunoSEQ multiplex PCR; TCRdb's table is partial and in-frame only. In the table there are about 25,000 clones, approximately 84% of which are singletons. The sample consisted of PBMCs, taken before pembrolizumab treatment. The receptors stem from an adult with mismatch repair-deficient cancer. Both conserved end residues are part of each CDR3. A D gene is named only where the DNA matches it firmly. Only some rows state a clone size, as once, few, many or a class for expanded clones.

clone size | CDR3 length | J gene | D gene | V gene | CDR3 DNA | CDR3 protein
NA | 13 | TRBJ2-2 | NA | TRBV2 | TGTGCCAGCACGGTTTACAACACCGGGGAGCTGTTTTTT | CASTVYNTGELFF
NA | 16 | TRBJ1-5 | TRBD1 | TRBV19 | TGTGCCAGTAAGGAGCAGACAGGGTACTTCAATCAGCCCCAGCATTTT | CASKEQTGYFNQPQHF
once | 13 | TRBJ1-6 | NA | TRBV2 | TGTGCCAGCAGTGGACAAGATAATTCACCCCTCCACTTT | CASSGQDNSPLHF
NA | 14 | TRBJ2-7 | NA | TRBV6-5 | TGTGCCAGCAGTTACTCGAGGGGGAGCTACGAGCAGTACTTC | CASSYSRGSYEQYF
NA | 13 | TRBJ1-5 | TRBD1 | TRBV2 | TGTGCCATTTCAGGGGGCGCAGATCAGCCCCAGCATTTT | CAISGGADQPQHF
NA | 14 | TRBJ1-4 | TRBD1 | TRBV5-5 | TGTGCCAGCAGCTCACAGGGGACGGATGAAAAACTGTTTTTT | CASSSQGTDEKLFF
NA | 15 | TRBJ1-4 | NA | TRBV28 | TGTGCCAGCAGTATCTACAGTATAGGTAATGAAAAACTGTTTTTT | CASSIYSIGNEKLFF
NA | 13 | TRBJ1-6 | NA | TRBV6-1 | TGTGCCAGCAGGGGCTCCATCGGTTCACCCCTCCACTTT | CASRGSIGSPLHF
NA | 18 | TRBJ2-4 | NA | TRBV4-1 | TGCGCCAGCAGCCAAGATCTGGAGGGGTCTTGGATGGGTAACATTCAGTACTTC | CASSQDLEGSWMGNIQYF
NA | 17 | TRBJ2-4 | TRBD2 | TRBV28 | TGTGCCAGCACTCGATCCGGACTAGCGGGAGCCAAAAACATTCAGTACTTC | CASTRSGLAGAKNIQYF
few | 12 | TRBJ1-3 | TRBD1 | TRBV7-3 | TGTGCCAGCGGACAGGGACAGGACACCATATATTTT | CASGQGQDTIYF
NA | 13 | TRBJ2-5 | NA | TRBV29-1 | TGCAGCGTAACCCAAGGCGGCCAAGAGACCCAGTACTTC | CSVTQGGQETQYF
NA | 14 | TRBJ2-1 | NA | TRBV27 | TGTGCCAGCAGTTTGACAGAGACTTACAATGAGCAGTTCTTC | CASSLTETYNEQFF
NA | 17 | TRBJ2-2 | NA | TRBV15 | TGTGCCACCAGCAGAGATGCGGCGGCCCGAAGCACCGGGGAGCTGTTTTTT | CATSRDAAARSTGELFF
few | 15 | TRBJ2-7 | NA | TRBV11-2 | TGTGCCAGCAGCCCCCCGGGTGCGGCAACCTACGAGCAGTACTTC | CASSPPGAATYEQYF
NA | 14 | TRBJ1-4 | TRBD1 | TRBV2 | TGTGCCAGCAGTGGAGACAGGGCGGGTGAAAAACTGTTTTTT | CASSGDRAGEKLFF
NA | 17 | TRBJ2-2 | TRBD2 | TRBV18 | TGTGCCAGCTCCCCTGGAAGTAGCGGGAGTCTCGCCGGGGAGCTGTTTTTT | CASSPGSSGSLAGELFF
once | 13 | TRBJ2-3 | TRBD1 | TRBV6-1 | TGTGCCAGCAGTGAGGGGACAGGGGATACGCAGTATTTT | CASSEGTGDTQYF
NA | 14 | TRBJ2-7 | TRBD1 | TRBV2 | TGTGCCAGCACCCCCGGGACAGGGGCCCGCGAGCAGTACTTC | CASTPGTGAREQYF
NA | 13 | TRBJ2-1 | NA | TRBV5-1 | TGCGCCAGCAGCCTCGTCGGGGGCAATGAGCAGTTCTTC | CASSLVGGNEQFF
NA | 12 | TRBJ2-1 | NA | TRBV9 | TGTGCCAGCAGCCACATAACGAATGAGCAGTTCTTC | CASSHITNEQFF
few | 11 | TRBJ1-1 | TRBD1 | TRBV20-1 | TGCAGTGCTTACAGGGGCGTCGAGGCTTTCTTT | CSAYRGVEAFF
NA | 15 | TRBJ2-5 | TRBD2 | TRBV28 | TGTGCCAGCAGCGATTGGGGGGGTGGGTCAGAGACCCAGTACTTC | CASSDWGGGSETQYF
NA | 14 | TRBJ2-1 | NA | TRBV7-8 | TGTGCCAGCAGCTTATATGGGACTGACAATGAGCAGTTCTTC | CASSLYGTDNEQFF
NA | 13 | TRBJ2-7 | TRBD1 | TRBV27 | TGTGCCAGCAGTTTACAGGGGGCCTACGAGCAGTACTTC | CASSLQGAYEQYF
NA | 16 | TRBJ2-7 | TRBD1 | TRBV28 | TGTGCCAGCACTGGTTTCGGGACAGGGGCCCTCTACGAGCAGTACTTC | CASTGFGTGALYEQYF
NA | 13 | TRBJ1-1 | NA | TRBV7-2 | TGTGCCAGCAGCACGAGACAAAACACTGAAGCTTTCTTT | CASSTRQNTEAFF
NA | 15 | TRBJ2-5 | NA | TRBV6-6 | TGTGCCAGCAGTTACCAACAGAGGGGAGGAGAGACCCAGTACTTC | CASSYQQRGGETQYF
NA | 16 | TRBJ2-2 | NA | TRBV9 | TGTGCCAGCAGCGTAGCAACAGGCGCGAACACCGGGGAGCTGTTTTTT | CASSVATGANTGELFF
NA | 15 | TRBJ1-2 | NA | TRBV6-6 | TGTGCCAGCAGTTACTCTTCGGGAAGGAACTATGGCTACACCTTC | CASSYSSGRNYGYTF
NA | 14 | TRBJ2-2 | NA | TRBV2 | TGTGCCAGCAGTCAGGAAACGAACACCGGGGAGCTGTTTTTT | CASSQETNTGELFF
once | 15 | TRBJ1-2 | TRBD1 | TRBV19 | TGTGCCAGTAGTATAGAGGGACAGGGAAGAGGGGGCTACACCTTC | CASSIEGQGRGGYTF
NA | 16 | TRBJ2-1 | TRBD2 | TRBV28 | TGTGCCAGCAGGACTTGGGGGGGAGTATCCTACAATGAGCAGTTCTTC | CASRTWGGVSYNEQFF
NA | 12 | TRBJ1-4 | NA | TRBV14 | TGTGCCAGCAACAGGGAAGGTGAAAAACTGTTTTTT | CASNREGEKLFF
NA | 13 | TRBJ2-5 | NA | TRBV7-3 | TGTGCCAGCAGCCACCAGTACCAAGAGACCCAGTACTTC | CASSHQYQETQYF
few | 15 | TRBJ2-1 | NA | TRBV21-1 | TGTGCCAGCTTCATAGGCCACAACTGGGCCTATGAGCAGTTCTTC | CASFIGHNWAYEQFF
once | 13 | TRBJ1-1 | TRBD1 | TRBV6-4 | TGTGCCAGCAGTGCCGGGACAGGGACTGAAGCTTTCTTT | CASSAGTGTEAFF
once | 17 | TRBJ1-2 | NA | TRBV28 | TGTGCCAGCAGTCCCAGTGGCGGGGTTCACGGGAACTATGGCTACACCTTC | CASSPSGGVHGNYGYTF